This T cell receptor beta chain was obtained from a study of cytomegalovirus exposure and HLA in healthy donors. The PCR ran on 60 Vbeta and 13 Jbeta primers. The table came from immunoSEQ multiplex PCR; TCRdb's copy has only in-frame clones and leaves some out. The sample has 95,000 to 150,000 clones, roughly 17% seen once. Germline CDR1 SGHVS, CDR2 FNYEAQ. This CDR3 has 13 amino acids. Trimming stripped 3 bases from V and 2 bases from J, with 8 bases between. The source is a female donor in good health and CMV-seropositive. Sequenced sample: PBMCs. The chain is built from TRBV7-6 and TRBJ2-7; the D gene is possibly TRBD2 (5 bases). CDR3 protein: CASSFREPYEQYF. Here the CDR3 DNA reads TGTGCCAGCAGCTTCCGGGAACCCTACGAGCAGTACTTC. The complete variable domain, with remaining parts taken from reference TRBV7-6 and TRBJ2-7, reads GAGVSQSPRYKVTKRGQDVALRCDPISGHVSLYWYRQALGQGPEFLTYFNYEAQQDKSGLPNDRFSAERPEGSISTLTIQRTEQRDSAMYRCASSFREPYEQYFGPGTRLTVT.